The rows below give T cell receptor beta chains drawn from one sample of a study of blood T cells in healthy people across ages. TCRdb fed the 5' RACE reads into MiXCR, producing one record per CDR3 protein. This sample has 1.5 million to 2 million distinct CDR3 sequences, with around 42% found just once. The sequencing input was blood. These receptor sequences come from a human donor in good health. CDR3s include the opening cysteine and the closing phenylalanine or tryptophan. A D gene is named only where the DNA matches it firmly. Part of the rows lack a size; the others show once, few, many or a class for expanded clones.

j_call v_call cdr3_length clone_size d_call cdr3_nt cdr3_aa
TRBJ1-5 TRBV3-1 14 few - TGTGCCAGCAGTCTGACAGGCATCAATCAGCCCCAGCATTTT CASSLTGINQPQHF
TRBJ2-1 TRBV2 13 few - TGTGCCAGCAGTCCCTGGGACTACAATGAGCAGTTCTTC CASSPWDYNEQFF
TRBJ2-4 TRBV20-1 12 - - TGCAGTGCTAGAGAGAGGGCAGAGGAGCAGTACTTC CSARERAEEQYF
TRBJ1-1 TRBV21-1 18 - - TGTGCCAGCAGCTCAGGGGTTGCAGGGAGGGAAAAAAACACTGAAGCTTTCTTT CASSSGVAGREKNTEAFF
TRBJ2-1 TRBV4-1 18 - - TGCGCCAGCAGCCGAACAACCCAACGGACACACTCCTACAATGAGCAGTTCTTC CASSRTTQRTHSYNEQFF
TRBJ1-4 TRBV6-6 16 - TRBD1 TGTGCCAGCAGTTACGGATCCGGGACAGCAAATGAAAAACTGTTTTTT CASSYGSGTANEKLFF
TRBJ1-2 TRBV12-3/TRBV12-4 14 - - TGTGCCAGCAGTTTTAGGGATACTAACTATGGCTACACCTTC CASSFRDTNYGYTF
TRBJ1-2 TRBV28 16 - - TGTGCCAGCAGTCCAAATCTTCCAAGGGGCGACTATGGCTACACCTTC CASSPNLPRGDYGYTF
TRBJ2-1 TRBV6-5 15 - TRBD2 TGTGCCAGCAGTTACCAGGCGGGGGGGCTGTATGAGCAGTTCTTC CASSYQAGGLYEQFF
TRBJ2-4 TRBV15 14 few TRBD2 TGTGCCACCAGCAGAGGTGTGGGGAGGGCACAGCAGTACTTC CATSRGVGRAQQYF
TRBJ2-1 TRBV7-6 15 few TRBD1 TGTGCCAGCAGCTTAGAAGACAGGGGGTTCGCTGAGCAGTTCTTC CASSLEDRGFAEQFF
TRBJ2-5 TRBV7-3 14 - - TGTGCCAGCAGCCGTGATCCCGTTGGGGAGACCCAGTACTTC CASSRDPVGETQYF
TRBJ1-1 TRBV7-2 13 - TRBD1 TGTGCCAGCAGCGGACAGGACAGAGTTGAAGCTTTCTTT CASSGQDRVEAFF
TRBJ2-7 TRBV5-4 14 few TRBD2 TGTGCCAGCAGCAGGGGCCTGGGACTATACGAGCAGTACTTC CASSRGLGLYEQYF
TRBJ2-5 TRBV7-2 14 - - TGTGCCAGCAGCTTGGACGGATTGAAAGAGACCCAGTACTTC CASSLDGLKETQYF
TRBJ2-1 TRBV25-1 16 - TRBD2 TGTGCCGGCAGTGAATTCAGGCGGGGGGGCGAGAATGAGCAGTTCTTC CAGSEFRRGGENEQFF
TRBJ1-5 TRBV7-8 16 few TRBD1 TGTGCCAGCAGCACCCGACAGGGCCCCTGGAATCAGCCCCAGCATTTT CASSTRQGPWNQPQHF
TRBJ2-1 TRBV7-3 15 many - TGTGCCAGCAGCCCACTCCCGTCGGGGTGGAATGAGCAGTTCTTC CASSPLPSGWNEQFF
TRBJ2-7 TRBV12-3/TRBV12-4 13 few - TGTGCCAGCACCACCACACCTAAAGAGACCCTGTACTTC CASTTTPKETLYF
TRBJ2-7 TRBV12-3/TRBV12-4 15 few - TGTGCCAGCAGTATAGACGGAATATCTTCCTACGAGCAGTACTTC CASSIDGISSYEQYF
TRBJ2-3 TRBV27 13 - - TGTGCCAGCAGTCACGGCCGCACAGATACGCAGTATTTT CASSHGRTDTQYF
TRBJ1-2 TRBV7-9 15 few - TGTGCCAGCAGCTTAGGGGGCCAGATGCCCTATGGCTACACCTTC CASSLGGQMPYGYTF
TRBJ2-4 TRBV4-2 14 - - TGTGCCAGCAGCCAAGAGGAGCGGGCAGGCATTCAGTACTTC CASSQEERAGIQYF
TRBJ2-2 TRBV4-1 13 few - TGCGCCAGCAGCCAGTCGGACACCGGGGAGCTGTTTTTT CASSQSDTGELFF
TRBJ2-3 TRBV30 14 few TRBD2 TGTGCCTCGCACAGCGGGGCGTTCACAGATACGCAGTATTTT CASHSGAFTDTQYF
TRBJ1-1 TRBV15 15 few - TGTGCCACCAGCAGAGATTTGAGCATGAACACTGAAGCTTTCTTT CATSRDLSMNTEAFF
TRBJ2-7 TRBV7-2 16 - - TGTGCCAGCAGCTTAGACGGACGGTCGAGCTCCTACGAGCAGTACTTC CASSLDGRSSSYEQYF
TRBJ1-3 TRBV11-2 14 few - TGTGCCAGCAGCTTTTCTTGGACTGGAAACACCATATATTTT CASSFSWTGNTIYF
TRBJ2-7 TRBV28 14 many - TGTGCCAGCAGTCGGGGGGACAGTCTGACCGAGCAGTACTTC CASSRGDSLTEQYF
TRBJ1-4 TRBV18 14 - TRBD1 TGTGCCAGCTCATCACAGGGGGACAATGAAAAACTGTTTTTT CASSSQGDNEKLFF
TRBJ2-5 TRBV12-3/TRBV12-4 15 - TRBD1 TGTGCCGGCAGTACACAGGGGCATGTAGGAGAGACCCAGTACTTC CAGSTQGHVGETQYF
TRBJ1-1 TRBV4-2 18 - TRBD1 TGTGCCAGCAGCCCACGGGCACAGGGGGCTCTCGGGAACACTGAAGCTTTCTTT CASSPRAQGALGNTEAFF
TRBJ2-5 TRBV7-2 17 - - TGTGCCAGCAGCTTAGGAACTATGGTGGCCCAAAAAGAGACCCAGTACTTC CASSLGTMVAQKETQYF
TRBJ2-5 TRBV6-6 12 few - TGTGCCAGCACGCGGGATCGAGAGACCCAGTACTTC CASTRDRETQYF
TRBJ1-2 TRBV5-5 16 - - TGTGCCAGCAGCTTGCGGTTTGGGCAAGCTAACTATGGCTACACCTTC CASSLRFGQANYGYTF
TRBJ2-3 TRBV5-1 13 many - TGTGCCAGCAGCTGGGACAGCACAGATACGCAGTATTTT CASSWDSTDTQYF
TRBJ1-6 TRBV4-2 15 - TRBD1 TGTGCCAGCAGCCAAGACGGGACAGGGGATTCACCCCTCCACTTT CASSQDGTGDSPLHF
TRBJ2-1 TRBV9 14 - - TGTGCCAGCAGCGTATCACTAGCCCACAATGAGCAGTTCTTC CASSVSLAHNEQFF
TRBJ2-1 TRBV7-3 15 - - TGTGCCAGCAGCCCGCGAGGGCAGGGCTACGATGAGCAGTTCTTC CASSPRGQGYDEQFF
TRBJ2-1 TRBV20-1 16 - - TGCAGTGCTCACAACACGGGGAGCCGCCTCTACAATGAGCAGTTCTTC CSAHNTGSRLYNEQFF
TRBJ1-5 TRBV6-6 14 - - TGTGCCAGCAGTACAGGAGCGGGCAATCAGCCCCAGCATTTT CASSTGAGNQPQHF
TRBJ2-7 TRBV2 13 - - TGTGCCAGCAGTGAAGCGCTATCGGACGAGCAGTACTTC CASSEALSDEQYF